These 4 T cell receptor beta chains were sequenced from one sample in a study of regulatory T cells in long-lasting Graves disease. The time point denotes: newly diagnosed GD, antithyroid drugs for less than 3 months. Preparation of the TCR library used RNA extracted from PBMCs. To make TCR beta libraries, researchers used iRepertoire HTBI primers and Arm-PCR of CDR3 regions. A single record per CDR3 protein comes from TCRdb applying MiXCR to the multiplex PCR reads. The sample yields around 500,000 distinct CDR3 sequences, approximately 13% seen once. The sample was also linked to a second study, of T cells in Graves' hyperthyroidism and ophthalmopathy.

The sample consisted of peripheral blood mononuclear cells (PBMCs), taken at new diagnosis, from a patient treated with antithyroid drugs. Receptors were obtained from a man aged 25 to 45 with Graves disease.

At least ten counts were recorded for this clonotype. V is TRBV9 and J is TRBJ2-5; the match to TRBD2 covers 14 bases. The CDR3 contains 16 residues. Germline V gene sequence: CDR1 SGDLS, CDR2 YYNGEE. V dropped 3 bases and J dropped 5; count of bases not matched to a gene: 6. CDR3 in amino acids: CASSGRLAGGRETQYF. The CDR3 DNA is TGTGCCAGCAGCGGCCGACTAGCGGGAGGGAGGGAGACCCAGTACTTC.

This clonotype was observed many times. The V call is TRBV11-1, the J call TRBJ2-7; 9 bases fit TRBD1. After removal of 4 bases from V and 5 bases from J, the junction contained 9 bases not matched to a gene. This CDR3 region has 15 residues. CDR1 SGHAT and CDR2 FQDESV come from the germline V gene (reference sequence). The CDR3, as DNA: TGTGCCAGCAGCTCCACCGGGACAGGGATTGACGAGCAGTACTTC. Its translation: CASSSTGTGIDEQYF.

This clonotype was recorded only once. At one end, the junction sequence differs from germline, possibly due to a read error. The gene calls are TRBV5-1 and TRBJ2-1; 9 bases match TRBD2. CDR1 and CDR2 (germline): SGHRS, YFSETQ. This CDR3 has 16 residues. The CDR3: CASSLGSSGERNEQSF. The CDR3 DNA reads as TGCGCCAGCAGCTTGGGTTCTAGCGGGGAAAGGAATGAGCAGTCCTTC.

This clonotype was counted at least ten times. The CDR3 loop reads CASSSGTGGSNQPQHF. The CDR3 DNA reads TGTGCCAGCAGCTCCGGGACAGGGGGTAGCAATCAGCCCCAGCATTTT. The chain employs TRBV7-2 and TRBJ1-5, with 11 bases identical to TRBD1. Per the germline V gene, CDR1 is SGHTA and CDR2 is FQGNSA. The J segment lost 0 bases and the V segment lost 4 bases, leaving 2 bases of the junction unmatched. This CDR3 contains 16 residues.